This TCR beta chain was documented in a study of Ad26.COV2.S vaccination and SARS-CoV-2 variants. Study-wide background: Administration of Ad26.COV2.S was intramuscular, either once or twice 56 days apart.

TCRdb's table, derived via immunoSEQ multiplex PCR, lists solely in-frame clones and lacks some. This table holds roughly 700,000 clones, around 92% found once. In regard to this clone: Its specificity is unknown.

Stated treatment: around 19 received Ad26.COV2.S at low or high dose, single or two shots; about five received placebo; per-sample allocation not given. It was on day 63 after the first vaccine or placebo injection that samples were taken. Donation was by an adult aged 18-55 years who was in Boston. Trimming cost V 0 bases and J 2 bases, with 10 bases left between them. Germline V gene sequence: CDR1 LGHDT, CDR2 YNNKEL (reference sequence). This CDR3 is built from 15 residues. Study-wide findings and caveats: Whether participants received vaccine or placebo, their non-spike TCR breadth was similar. Using TCR breadth and depth analyses may have led to underestimated total T cell responses.

Material: peripheral blood, obtained in a trial of Ad26.COV2.S vaccine versus placebo. This sequence originates from a person aged 18-65 years who received the Ad26.COV2.S COVID-19 vaccine or a placebo. The genes are TRBV3-1 (or the pseudogene TRBV3-2) and TRBJ2-5; D perhaps matches TRBD1 (5 bases). The CDR3 loop is CASSQEWHRQETQYF. CDR3 in DNA: TGTGCCAGCAGCCAAGAATGGCACAGGCAAGAGACCCAGTACTTC.